The clone carrying this T cell receptor (beta chain) was observed at least ten times. Its target is not known. CDR3 length equals 13 residues. Per germline, CDR1 SQVTM and CDR2 ANQGSEA. Between the trimmed V and J ends, which lost 4 bases and 5 bases, there was a span of 14 bases. These data are taken from a study of response to subunit inactivated influenza vaccine. Study results and limitations: A suggestion made by the authors is that each seasonal influenza vaccination recruits few new T cells.

TCRdb passed the RT-PCR reads through MiXCR, listing each CDR3 protein once. The table includes roughly 150,000 distinct CDR3 sequences, about a tenth detected once. This TCR derives from a man in his forties or fifties who received an inactivated influenza vaccine. The genes are TRBV29-1 and TRBJ2-5; the D is unclear. Sequences were derived from non-naive T cells sorted from PBMCs, sampled around seven weeks after vaccination. The CDR3 loop is CSVGRRVEETQYF. CDR3 coding DNA: TGCAGCGTTGGGAGACGGGTGGAGGAGACCCAGTACTTC.